This paragraph reports one T cell receptor (beta chain). No antigen is known for it. Profiled with immunoSEQ multiplex PCR; TCRdb holds only in-frame clones, not every one. This sample carries 1.4 million to 1.5 million clones, around 95% of them seen once, and the ten largest clones take about 1%. This record belongs to a study of shared clonotypes between healthy human individuals. Study context: The study drew on a couple of women and a few men aged 18 to 49 as donors. General study results and limits: All-four-donor shared clonotypes had higher generation probabilities than non-shared clonotypes did. Estimated clonotype richness was generally higher in naive than memory subsets.

With V trimmed by 3 bases and J by 2 bases, 21 bases remained unmatched. From germline, CDR1 is MDHEN and CDR2 SYDVKM. The CDR3 loop spans 21 amino acids. This clonotype was sampled from a man under 40 in good health. Sequenced material: naive CD4+ T cells sorted from blood. Subset given: CD45RA+ positively selected. The gene calls are TRBV28 and TRBJ2-1; 8 bases are a match to TRBD2. CDR3 residues: CASSLIQGVVSGKTPYNEQFF. CDR3 sequence (DNA): TGTGCCAGCAGTTTGATTCAGGGAGTGGTTAGCGGGAAGACCCCCTACAATGAGCAGTTCTTC.